Each of the 22 T cell receptor beta chains below was sequenced from the same sample in a study of identifying expanded T cells in peripheral blood. The protocol was immunoSEQ multiplex PCR, while the TCRdb copy is restricted to in-frame clones and leaves out a portion. The sample includes 120,000 or so clones, over 65% seen only once; the top ten take around 3.3%. Material: blood. The receptor source for this set is a person between 18 and 69 years old in good health.

V and J are TRBV13 and TRBJ1-2; perhaps TRBD1 as D (5 bases). There are 13 residues in the CDR3. V shed 4 bases and J shed 4 bases, with 10 bases lying between them. Germline V gene data show CDR1 as PRHDT and CDR2 as FYEKMQ (reference sequence). CDR3 sequence: CASSSRTSYGYTF. As DNA, the CDR3 is TGTGCCAGCAGCTCGCGGACAAGCTATGGCTACACCTTC.

The chain uses TRBV6-5 and TRBJ1-1; D ambiguous. The germline V gene encodes CDR1 MNHEY and CDR2 SVGAGI. The CDR3 contains 16 residues. V was pared by 0 bases and J by 2 bases, with 13 bases between. CDR3 nucleotide sequence: TGTGCCAGCAGTTACTCGAGAGGGAGTACTAACACTGAAGCTTTCTTT. Amino acids: CASSYSRGSTNTEAFF.

V gene TRBV7-9 combines with J gene TRBJ2-7; tentatively, D is TRBD2 (5 bases). Germline-derived CDR1 and CDR2 are SEHNR and FQNEAQ (reference sequence). This CDR3 has 14 amino acids. The V end was cut by 1 base, the J end by 2 bases, with 9 bases between. The CDR3 loop reads CASSLGTGTYEQYF. The DNA for the CDR3 is TGTGCCAGCAGCTTAGGCACGGGAACCTACGAGCAGTACTTC.

The chain links TRBV19 to TRBJ2-7, with 9 bases fitting TRBD1. The J segment lost 0 bases and the V segment lost 0 bases, leaving 9 bases of the junction unmatched. CDR1 is LNHDA and CDR2 is SQIVND in the germline V gene (reference sequence). There are 18 residues in the CDR3. The CDR3 protein is CASSIDGSGQGISYEQYF. The DNA of the CDR3 is TGTGCCAGTAGTATAGATGGGTCGGGACAGGGAATCTCCTACGAGCAGTACTTC.

This rearrangement joins TRBV7-2 to TRBJ2-7; the match to TRBD1 covers 7 bases. Germline V gives CDR1 SGHTA, CDR2 FQGNSA. The CDR3 covers 15 residues. V dropped 4 bases and J dropped 1; count of bases not matched to a gene: 7. CDR3 DNA sequence: TGTGCCAGCAGCTCCTCGACAGGGAATTCCTACGAGCAGTACTTC. It specifies CASSSSTGNSYEQYF. The whole variable domain, filled in from reference TRBV7-2 and TRBJ2-7, reads GAGVSQSPSNKVTEKGKDVELRCDPISGHTALYWYRQSLGQGLEFLIYFQGNSAPDKSGLPSDRFSAERTGGSVSTLTIQRTQQEDSAVYLCASSSSTGNSYEQYFGPGTRLTVT.

The chain carries TRBV11-3 and TRBJ2-3, with a possible D match to TRBD1 (6 bases). This CDR3 is built from 15 residues. V dropped 5 bases and J dropped 6 bases, with 18 bases sitting between them. In germline, CDR1 is SGHNT, CDR2 YENEEA. In DNA form, the CDR3 reads TGTGCCAGCAGCCCGGAGGACAGACTTTCGGATACGCAGTATTTT. Its protein is CASSPEDRLSDTQYF.

CDR3 sequence: CASGGQGGTGELFF. CDR3 sequence (DNA): TGCGCCAGCGGGGGACAGGGAGGTACCGGGGAGCTGTTTTTT. This rearrangement joins TRBV5-1 to TRBJ2-2, with TRBD1 matching over 9 bases. This CDR3 contains 14 residues. The trim removed 7 bases at V and 5 bases at J, leaving 6 bases unmatched. Germline-derived CDR1 and CDR2 are SGHRS and YFSETQ.

The sample holds one count of this clone. V gene TRBV19 combines with J gene TRBJ1-3; D remains unclear. This CDR3 is built from 13 residues. Looked up from germline, CDR1 is LNHDA and CDR2 is SQIVND (reference sequence). Trimming stripped 10 bases from V and 2 bases from J, with 12 bases between. The CDR3 DNA is TGTGCCACGTCCGGGATGGCTGGAAACACCATATATTTT. This gives the protein CATSGMAGNTIYF.

The rearrangement joins TRBV19 to TRBJ1-1; D gene ambiguous. Germline CDR1 is LNHDA and CDR2 is SQIVND (reference sequence). This CDR3 contains 13 residues. V lost 1 base and J lost 0, with 3 bases in between. In DNA, the CDR3 is TGTGCCAGTAGTATAGTTCTGAACACTGAAGCTTTCTTT. Its translation is CASSIVLNTEAFF.

The CDR3 DNA follows: TGTGCCAGCAGCCAATTGGACGTATTTTCTGAAGCTTTCTTT. Its translation: CASSQLDVFSEAFF. This chain uses TRBV7-6 with TRBJ1-1, with unresolved D. This CDR3 is 14 amino acids long. Trimming stripped 5 bases from V and 6 bases from J, with 16 bases between. CDR1 and CDR2 (germline): SGHVS, FNYEAQ.

The chain combines TRBV6-4 with TRBJ2-4, with 11 bases fitting TRBD2. With 3 bases clipped from V and 7 bases from J, the junction kept 5 bases outside the gene matches. The length of the CDR3 is 15 residues. Germline assignment: CDR1 MRHNA and CDR2 SNTAGT. The DNA for the CDR3 is TGTGCCAGCAGTGAACTAGCGGGGGCCGGGAACATTCAGTACTTC. Its translation: CASSELAGAGNIQYF.

This clone was observed a few times. CDR3 in amino acids: CASSLADNYGYTF. The CDR3 DNA reads as TGTGCCAGCAGCTTAGCAGATAACTATGGCTACACCTTC. The J gene is TRBJ1-2, the V gene TRBV7-8; D not resolved. Trimming pared 0 bases from V and 1 base from J, leaving 3 bases between. In germline, CDR1 is SGHVS, CDR2 FQNEAQ. CDR3 length: 13 residues.

The chain joins TRBV6-5 to TRBJ2-7; TRBD2 is a possible D gene (6 bases). The V end lost 8 bases, the J end lost 0 bases, and 14 bases lay between the germline ends. CDR3 length: 14 amino acids. Germline V gene sequence: CDR1 MNHEY, CDR2 SVGAGI. As DNA, the CDR3 is TGTGCCAGCCGACGGGGGTTAAGCTCCTACGAGCAGTACTTC. This gives the protein CASRRGLSSYEQYF.

The chain recombines TRBV7-2 with TRBJ1-1; a possible D gene is TRBD1 (6 bases). Trimming stripped 8 bases from V and 4 bases from J, with 20 bases between. Per the germline V gene, CDR1 is SGHTA and CDR2 is FQGNSA. CDR3 length: 15 amino acids. The CDR3 sequence is CASHGPAGVGTEAFF. CDR3 in DNA: TGTGCCAGCCACGGCCCGGCAGGGGTAGGCACTGAAGCTTTCTTT.

The chain joins TRBV2 to TRBJ1-2; D perhaps matches TRBD1 (6 bases). This CDR3 spans 16 amino acids. CDR1 and CDR2 (germline): SNHLY, FYNNEI. Trimming took 7 bases from V and 4 from J, leaving 22 bases between them. The CDR3 DNA sequence: TGTGCCAGCACCCAGGGACACGGTCGGAGCCTCTATGGCTACACCTTC. Protein product: CASTQGHGRSLYGYTF.

This clone occurred a few times. The rearrangement joins TRBV2 to TRBJ1-2; 9 bases map to TRBD1. Germline V gives CDR1 SNHLY, CDR2 FYNNEI. The CDR3 is 13 residues long. Trimming cost V 8 bases and J 5 bases; bases outside gene matches: 6. The CDR3 nucleotides are TGTGCCAGCCTGGATGGGACAGGGTATGGCTACACCTTC. Translating gives CASLDGTGYGYTF.

The chain has TRBV19 and TRBJ1-5; no clear D gene. The V and J ends lost 4 bases and 2 bases respectively, with 9 bases between them. Per the germline V gene, CDR1 is LNHDA and CDR2 is SQIVND (reference sequence). The CDR3 extends over 14 amino acids. This CDR3 is CASSTGTGNQPQHF. The CDR3 DNA sequence: TGTGCCAGTAGTACAGGAACGGGCAATCAGCCCCAGCATTTT.

The rearrangement joins TRBV14 to TRBJ1-2; D is ambiguous. The germline V gene encodes CDR1 SGHDN and CDR2 FVKESK. Trimming cost V 1 base and J 8 bases, with 14 bases left between them. The CDR3 extends over 14 amino acids. CDR3 protein: CASSQVVSRFGYTF. As DNA, the CDR3 is TGTGCCAGCAGCCAAGTTGTGTCCCGTTTCGGCTACACCTTC.

This rearrangement joins TRBV21-1 to TRBJ1-4. TRBV21-1 is given as a pseudogene. The CDR3 runs to 14 residues. CDR3 loop: CASSNGRAKEKLFF. The CDR3 DNA reads as TGTGCCAGCAGCAATGGCCGGGCAAAGGAAAAACTGTTTTTT.

The chain combines TRBV11-3 with TRBJ2-2, with D unresolved. Looked up from germline, CDR1 is SGHNT and CDR2 is YENEEA. Trimming stripped 1 base from V and 6 bases from J, with 9 bases between. The length of the CDR3 is 14 residues. CDR3 region: CASSLVRRAGELFF. The CDR3 nucleotides are TGTGCCAGCAGCTTAGTAAGAAGAGCCGGGGAGCTGTTTTTT.

The CDR3 region has the DNA TGTGCCAGCAGTCCTCAGGTCACAGATACGCAGTATTTT. Residues: CASSPQVTDTQYF. V gene TRBV28 combines with J gene TRBJ2-3; D gene ambiguous. V was cut by 5 bases and J by 2 bases, with 8 bases left in between. Germline V gives CDR1 MDHEN, CDR2 SYDVKM. This CDR3 spans 13 amino acids.

In this sample, this clone turned up a few times. The V call is TRBV6-1, the J call TRBJ1-1, with D possibly matching TRBD1 (5 bases). The CDR3 spans 14 residues. Between the trimmed V and J ends, which lost 11 bases and 1 base, there was a span of 17 bases. The germline V gene has CDR1 MNHNS and CDR2 SASEGT. CDR3: CAAISGPENTEAFF. As DNA, the CDR3 is TGTGCCGCCATTTCGGGGCCAGAGAACACTGAAGCTTTCTTT.